The 5 T cell receptor beta chains below all came from one sample that was sequenced in a study of blood T cell repertoires in COVID-19. Sequencing used immunoSEQ multiplex PCR; TCRdb keeps in-frame clones, though not all of them. This table holds fewer than 350,000 clones, around nine tenths found once. The specimen sequenced was PBMCs or T cells enriched from blood (not recorded which). The source of these receptors is a woman aged 40 to 49 who had recovered from COVID-19.

The CDR3 spells CASSLGLSEVYEQYF. The DNA of the CDR3 is TGTGCCAGCAGCTTAGGCCTATCGGAGGTGTACGAGCAGTACTTC. The chain combines TRBV13 with TRBJ2-7; maybe TRBD2 (5 bases). CDR1 and CDR2 from the germline V gene are PRHDT and FYEKMQ (reference sequence). Trimming cost V 0 bases and J 4 bases, with 13 bases left between them. The CDR3 is 15 amino acids. The variable domain in full, with the rest retrieved from reference TRBV13 and TRBJ2-7, is AAGVIQSPRHLIKEKRETATLKCYPIPRHDTVYWYQQGPGQDPQFLISFYEKMQSDKGSIPDRFSAQQFSDYHSELNMSSLELGDSALYFCASSLGLSEVYEQYFGPGTRLTVT.

This clone has more than one count but fewer than ten. The CDR3 reads CASSLDRGDEQFF. Here the CDR3 DNA reads TGTGCCAGCAGCTTAGACAGGGGCGATGAGCAGTTCTTC. This sequence joins TRBV7-3 and TRBJ2-1, with 8 positions matching TRBD1. With V trimmed by 2 bases and J by 8 bases, 2 bases remained unmatched. Germline values: CDR1 SGHTA, CDR2 FQGTGA. This CDR3 is built from 13 residues. The full variable domain, rest sourced from reference TRBV7-3 and TRBJ2-1, is GAGVSQTPSNKVTEKGKYVELRCDPISGHTALYWYRQSLGQGPEFLIYFQGTGAADDSGLPNDRFFAVRPEGSVSTLKIQRTERGDSAVYLCASSLDRGDEQFFGPGTRLTVL.

V gene TRBV27 combines with J gene TRBJ2-1; maybe TRBD2 (7 bases). The V and J ends lost 9 bases and 2 bases respectively, with 17 bases between them. There are 15 residues in the CDR3. Germline V CDR1 and CDR2: MNHEY, SMNVEV (reference sequence). The CDR3 DNA is TGTGCCAGTCAAGGGGGGGGGACCACCTACAATGAGCAGTTCTTC. Residues: CASQGGGTTYNEQFF.

This chain connects TRBV5-6 to TRBJ2-5, with TRBD2 as a possible D gene (5 bases). This CDR3 comprises 16 residues. V was shortened by 1 base and J by 4 bases, with 17 bases between the two germline ends. CDR1 and CDR2 from the germline V gene are SGHDT and YYEEEE. The DNA for the CDR3 is TGTGCCAGCAGCTTGCTGAGGGTGGCTGCTCGAGAGACCCAGTACTTC. Its translation is CASSLLRVAARETQYF.

The rearrangement links TRBV21-1 to TRBJ2-7; the table's D call, TRBD1, was not checked against the DNA. TRBV21-1 is a known pseudogene. The CDR3 is made up of 15 amino acids. In DNA form, the CDR3 reads TGTGCCAGCAGCAAAACAACAGGGTTCTCCTACGAGCAGTACTTC. Translated: CASSKTTGFSYEQYF.